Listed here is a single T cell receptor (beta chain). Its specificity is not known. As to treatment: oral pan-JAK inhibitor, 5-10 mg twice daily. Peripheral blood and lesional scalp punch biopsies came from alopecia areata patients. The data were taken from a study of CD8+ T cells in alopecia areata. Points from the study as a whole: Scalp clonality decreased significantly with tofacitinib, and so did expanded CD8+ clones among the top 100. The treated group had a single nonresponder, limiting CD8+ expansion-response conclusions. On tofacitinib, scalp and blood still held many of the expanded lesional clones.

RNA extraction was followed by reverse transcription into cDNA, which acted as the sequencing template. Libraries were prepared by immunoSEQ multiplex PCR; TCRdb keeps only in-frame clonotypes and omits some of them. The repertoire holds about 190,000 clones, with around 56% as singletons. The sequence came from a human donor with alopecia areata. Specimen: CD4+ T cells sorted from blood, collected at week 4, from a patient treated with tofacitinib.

CDR3 loop: CASSWGQLYGYTF. The CDR3 bases are TGTGCCAGCAGTTGGGGACAGCTCTATGGCTACACCTTC. The chain joins TRBV28 to TRBJ1-2; TRBD1 matches 7 bases. This CDR3 spans 13 amino acids. Germline CDR1 is MDHEN and CDR2 is SYDVKM. V gave up 4 bases and J gave up 4 bases; unmatched junction bases: 3.